This TCR beta chain appears in the sequencing data of a study of T cell clonotyping in hematopoietic cell transplantation. General observations from the study: Pathologically expanded recipient clonotypes increased progressively from day 30 to day 180 as diversity fell.

This clone was recorded a few times. What it recognizes is unknown. The assay was immunoSEQ multiplex PCR, and TCRdb's table has in-frame clones only and misses some. The sample holds about 11,000 clones, less than 55% seen once. Trimming pared 4 bases from V and 5 bases from J, leaving 11 bases between. CDR1 is GTSNPN, CDR2 SVGIG, per germline (reference sequence). This CDR3 is 12 amino acids long. The specimen comprised PBMCs, sampled 30 days after allogeneic stem cell transplant. The chain is built from TRBV30 and TRBJ2-5; D is unclear. The receptor was derived from a male patient aged 50 to 59 who had an allogeneic stem cell transplant from an unrelated donor, so the T cells may come from the graft donor. Some clones in this sample may be carry-over from other donors' samples. CDR3 sequence: CAWKGLGETQYF. The CDR3 coding sequence is TGTGCCTGGAAAGGGTTAGGGGAGACCCAGTACTTC.